This TCR beta chain was sequenced during a study of human T cells and chemical hapten exposure. As to time point: patch test 2, 6 weeks after DPC sensitization. Treatment meaning: therapeutic diphenylcyclopropenone sensitization with weekly scalp DPC. CDR1 is SQVTM and CDR2 is ANQGSEA in the germline V gene. The CDR3 sequence is 12 residues long. V was trimmed by 7 bases and J by 0 bases, leaving 9 bases between them. A single record per CDR3 protein comes from TCRdb applying MiXCR to the RACE reads. The sample consists of about 140,000 distinct CDR3 sequences, around 11% of them appearing once. The source material was whole blood, sampled in connection with sensitization to the hapten diphenylcyclopropenone (DPC). This chain uses TRBV29-1 with TRBJ1-1; D gene ambiguous. This TCR was sampled from a woman in her 50s with alopecia areata. Some clones in this sample may be carry-over from other donors' samples. As DNA, the CDR3 is TGCAGCGCAAGGCAGGTGAACACTGAAGCTTTCTTT. It yields the protein CSARQVNTEAFF.